These T cell receptor beta chains were read from a single sample in a study of metastatic and nonmetastatic thyroid tumors. TCRdb re-called the PCR reads through MiXCR. This table has about 21,000 clones, about 28% appearing once. Sequencing was carried out using tumor tissue. The receptor source for this set is a male donor with papillary thyroid cancer or a benign thyroid nodule (not recorded which). Some clones in this sample may be carry-over from other donors' samples. Each CDR3 is given with its conserved first and last residue. D genes are given only for firm matches. Not all rows give a size; the values are once, few, many and, for expanded clones, a class.

clone_size j_call v_call d_call cdr3_length cdr3_nt cdr3_aa
- TRBJ2-5 TRBV7-2 - 14 TGTGCCAGCAGCTTAGCGGGGGCGGGGGAGACCCAGTACTTC CASSLAGAGETQYF
many TRBJ1-1 TRBV6-4 - 9 TGTGGTGCGATGAAGGGGCTGTTCTTT CGAMKGLFF
few TRBJ2-7 TRBV19 - 11 TGTGCCAGTAGTATTGCGGGCGAGCAGTACTTC CASSIAGEQYF
- TRBJ2-7 TRBV6-1 - 14 TGTGCCAGCCTCCGCATCCAGGGGATGGACGAGCAGTACTTC CASLRIQGMDEQYF
- TRBJ1-2 TRBV5-8 - 15 TGTGCCAGCAGCTTTCGCAGTCGGACAGACTATGGCTACACCTTC CASSFRSRTDYGYTF
- TRBJ1-2 TRBV20-1 - 11 TGCAGCTGGGACGAGAACTATGGCTACACCTTC CSWDENYGYTF
- TRBJ2-7 TRBV28 - 12 TGTGCCAGCAGTTTGAAGGTTTACGAGCAGTACTTC CASSLKVYEQYF
few TRBJ2-2 TRBV6-4 - 14 TGTGCCAGCAGTGACGGACGGGGAACCGGGGAGCTGTTTTTT CASSDGRGTGELFF
- TRBJ2-1 TRBV5-4 - 14 TGTGCCAGCAGCTTGGCTGGATTTTACAATGAGCAGTTCTTC CASSLAGFYNEQFF
- TRBJ2-7 TRBV4-1 TRBD2 15 TGCGCCAGCAGCCAAGGAAGTCGGGGGGCCTACGAGCAGTACTTC CASSQGSRGAYEQYF
- TRBJ2-5 TRBV20-1 - 13 TGCAGTGCTAGAGACCACAGGGAAGAGACCCAGTACTTC CSARDHREETQYF
few TRBJ1-2 TRBV7-8 - 15 TGTGCCAGCAGCTTTGGGACATTAGCTAACTATGGCTACACCTTC CASSFGTLANYGYTF
medium-sized TRBJ2-7 TRBV11-2 - 13 TGTGCCAGCAGCCCACAAACGGCCTACGAGCAGTACTTC CASSPQTAYEQYF
- TRBJ2-2 TRBV12-3/TRBV12-4 - 16 TGTGCCAGCAGTTTTAGGCTAGCCGCTGACACCGGGGAGCTGTTTTTT CASSFRLAADTGELFF
- TRBJ2-3 TRBV3-1 TRBD2 15 TGTGCCAGCAACCGACTAGCGGGAGAACGAGATACGCAGTATTTT CASNRLAGERDTQYF
many TRBJ2-7 TRBV29-1 - 14 TGCAGCGTTGTCATCCAGGGGCCCACCTACGAGCAGTACTTC CSVVIQGPTYEQYF
- TRBJ2-5 TRBV28 - 16 TGTGCCAGCAGTTCCTCCCCTACCGGGACCCAAGAGACCCAGTACTTC CASSSSPTGTQETQYF
- TRBJ1-1 TRBV11-3 - 13 TGTGCCAGCAGCCATGGCGGTGGTCAGGAATCTTTCTTT CASSHGGGQESFF
few TRBJ2-7 TRBV6-1 TRBD2 15 TGTGCCAGCAGTGAAGCGAGCGGGAGCTCCTACGAGCAGTACTTC CASSEASGSSYEQYF
medium-sized TRBJ2-7 TRBV6-5 - 15 TGTGCCAGCAGTTACACGGGACCCCCTTCCTACGAGCAGTACTTC CASSYTGPPSYEQYF
many TRBJ2-7 TRBV7-8 TRBD2 14 TGTGCCAGCAGCTTAGCGGGGAGGGATTACGAGCAGTACTTC CASSLAGRDYEQYF
- TRBJ2-7 TRBV3-1 - 13 TGTGCCAGCAGCCAGGCCGGACCATACGAGCAGTACTTC CASSQAGPYEQYF
- TRBJ2-7 TRBV11-1 TRBD2 17 TGTGCCAGCAGCCCATCTTCGGCTAGCGGGGAACGTTACGAGCAGTACTTC CASSPSSASGERYEQYF
few TRBJ1-3 TRBV6-1 - 14 TGTGCCAGCAGCCCCGGGGTCTCTGGAAACACCATATATTTT CASSPGVSGNTIYF
- TRBJ1-1 TRBV5-4 - 13 TGTGCCAGCAGCTTGGAGCGAAACACTGAAGCTTTCTTT CASSLERNTEAFF
- TRBJ2-7 TRBV3-1 - 15 TGTGCCAGCAGCCAAACAAGGACGGAGTCTTACGAGCAGTACTTC CASSQTRTESYEQYF
- TRBJ2-2 TRBV4-2 TRBD2 18 TGTGCCAGCAGCCTTGCTCTAGCGGGTCGAATGAACACCGGGGAGCTGTTTTTT CASSLALAGRMNTGELFF
- TRBJ2-7 TRBV18 TRBD2 18 TGTGCCAGCTCGCGCGGGACTAGCGGGAGCATCCACTTCTACGAGCAGTACTTC CASSRGTSGSIHFYEQYF
many TRBJ2-3 TRBV20-1 - 11 TGCAGTGCTAGAGGTACAGATACGCAGTATTTT CSARGTDTQYF
- TRBJ2-1 TRBV6-1 TRBD1 15 TGTGCCAGCACTACCCTCGGGACAGGTGGTCGTGAGCAGATCTTC CASTTLGTGGREQIF
few TRBJ2-7 TRBV7-8 - 14 TGTGCCAGCAGCTTACTCAGGGACGGTGACGAGCAGTACTTC CASSLLRDGDEQYF
once TRBJ2-1 TRBV11-2 - 16 TGTGCCAGCAGCTTTCAGGCTGGGAATTGGGGCAATGAGCAGTTCTTC CASSFQAGNWGNEQFF
- TRBJ2-5 TRBV30 - 13 TGTGCCTGGAGTGTACTAGCAGAAGAGACCCAGTACTTC CAWSVLAEETQYF
many TRBJ2-2 TRBV7-2 - 13 TGTGCCAGCAGCTTAGTTGTGGCCGGGGAGCTGTTTTTT CASSLVVAGELFF
medium-sized TRBJ2-7 TRBV12-3/TRBV12-4 - 13 TGTGCCAGCAGCTTCGGCTCAAACTACGAGCAGTACTTC CASSFGSNYEQYF
few TRBJ2-7 TRBV28 TRBD1 15 TGTGCCAGCAGTCTGACAGGGACGAGCTCCTACGAGCAGTACTTC CASSLTGTSSYEQYF
- TRBJ2-3 TRBV20-1 TRBD1 13 TGCAGTGGCAGGGACAGTCTCACAGATACGCAGTATTTT CSGRDSLTDTQYF
- TRBJ2-7 TRBV18 TRBD1 13 TGTGCCAGCTCTACGGACAGGGCCTACGAGCAGTACTTC CASSTDRAYEQYF
many TRBJ2-3 TRBV20-1 TRBD2 17 TGCAGTGCCCCGTTGGGTGGGAGGGTTTTTGGGACAGATACGCAGTATTTT CSAPLGGRVFGTDTQYF
few TRBJ1-5 TRBV27 - 17 TGTGCCAGCAGTCCGTCACCCGCGCGGGGGAGTTATCAGCCCCAGCATTTT CASSPSPARGSYQPQHF
- TRBJ2-7 TRBV7-6 - 15 TGTGCCAGCAGCTTAGGAGATGGCGGCCACTACGAGCAGTACTTC CASSLGDGGHYEQYF
few TRBJ2-2 TRBV11-3 TRBD2 15 TGTGCCAGCAGCCTTAGCGGGAGGAGCACCGGGGAGCTGTTTTTT CASSLSGRSTGELFF
many TRBJ2-3 TRBV15 - 17 TGTGCCACCAGCAGAGACAGGGGAAATCCAGGCACAGATACGCAGTATTTT CATSRDRGNPGTDTQYF
few TRBJ2-2 TRBV11-2 - 16 TGTGCCAGCAGCCCCAGCTCGCGGGCGAACACCGGGGAGCTGTTTTTT CASSPSSRANTGELFF
- TRBJ2-2 TRBV9 - 17 TGTGCCAGCAGCAGCCCAGTCAGGGGGGACAACACCGGGGAGCTGTTTTTT CASSSPVRGDNTGELFF
many TRBJ1-5 TRBV11-2 - 13 TGTGCCAGCAGCTTAGATCGGAATCAGCCCCAGCATTTT CASSLDRNQPQHF
- TRBJ1-2 TRBV27 - 14 TGTGCCAGCAGTTTATCAGGTCTTGCCTATGGCTACACCTTC CASSLSGLAYGYTF
- TRBJ2-3 TRBV20-1 TRBD2 15 TGCAGTGCTGCGGGCGCTAGCGGGGGCTCAGATACGCAGTATTTT CSAAGASGGSDTQYF
many TRBJ2-2 TRBV25-1 TRBD2 16 TGTGCCAGCAGTACAGCGGGAGCCTTAGGAGGCGGGGAGCTGTTTTTT CASSTAGALGGGELFF
many TRBJ2-6 TRBV15 - 15 TGTGCCACCAGCAGAGACAGGTCTGGGGCCAACGTCCTGACTTTC CATSRDRSGANVLTF
many TRBJ1-4 TRBV5-6 - 15 TGTGCCAGCACCCGAATCTCTGTCCCCGATGAAAAACTGTTTTTT CASTRISVPDEKLFF
few TRBJ2-7 TRBV27 TRBD2 15 TGTGCCAGCAAACAATCCGGGACTAGCCCTTACGAGCAGTACTTC CASKQSGTSPYEQYF
- TRBJ1-1 TRBV10-3 - 15 TGTGCCACCTTTGCAGGCAATAGGATGAACACTGAAGCTTTCTTT CATFAGNRMNTEAFF
many TRBJ2-7 TRBV5-1 - 13 TGCGCCAGCAGCTTGGAGGGGGACTACGAGCAGTACTTC CASSLEGDYEQYF
few TRBJ1-1 TRBV27 - 17 TGTGCCAGCAGTTTCTTTCCACCCCGGACGGGGAACACTGAAGCTTTCTTT CASSFFPPRTGNTEAFF